There are a few counts of the clone carrying this T cell receptor (beta chain). These data belong to a study of T cells after yellow fever vaccination. Trimming pared 3 bases from V and 6 bases from J, leaving 20 bases between. CDR1 and CDR2 (germline): LNHNV, YYDKDF (reference sequence). The CDR3 is 16 amino acids. TCRdb processed the 5' RACE reads anew with MiXCR; each CDR3 protein has one entry. The sample includes about 340,000 distinct CDR3 sequences, 4% seen only once; the top ten take around 24%. The origin of this receptor is a man younger than 30 who received the YFV17D yellow fever vaccine. The chain uses TRBV15 and TRBJ1-1, with D possibly being TRBD1 (6 bases). This material consisted of PBMCs, taken 5 days after the yellow fever booster vaccination. CDR3 region: CATSSYREMGAPEAFF. CDR3 sequence (DNA): TGTGCCACCAGCAGCTACAGGGAAATGGGGGCACCTGAAGCTTTCTTT.